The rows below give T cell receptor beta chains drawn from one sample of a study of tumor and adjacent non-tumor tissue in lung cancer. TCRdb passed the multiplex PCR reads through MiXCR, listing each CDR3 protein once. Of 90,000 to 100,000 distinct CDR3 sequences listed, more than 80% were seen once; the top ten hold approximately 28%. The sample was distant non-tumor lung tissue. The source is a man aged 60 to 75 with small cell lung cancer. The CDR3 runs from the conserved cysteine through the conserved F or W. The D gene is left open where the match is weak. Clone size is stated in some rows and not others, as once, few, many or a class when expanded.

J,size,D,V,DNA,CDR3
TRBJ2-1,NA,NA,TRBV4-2,TGTGCCAGCAGCCGACTCAGCGTGAAAGGGGTCGATGAGCAGTTATTC,CASSRLSVKGVDEQLF
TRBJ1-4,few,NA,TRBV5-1,TGCGCCAGCAGCTTGGTTAGAGGTCAAGGGACTAATGAAAAACTGTTTTTT,CASSLVRGQGTNEKLFF
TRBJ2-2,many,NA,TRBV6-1,TGTGCCAGCAGTCACGGTCCGGACCCAGCCGGGGAGCTGTTTTTT,CASSHGPDPAGELFF
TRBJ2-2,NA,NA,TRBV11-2,TGTCCCAGCAGCTTGCGAGAACCAACCACCGGGGAGCTGTTTTTT,CPSSLREPTTGELFF
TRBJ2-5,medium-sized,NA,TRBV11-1,TGTGCCAGCAGCTTAGGCCCGGAAGAGACCCAGTACTTC,CASSLGPEETQYF
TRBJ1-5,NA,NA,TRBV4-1,TGTGCCAGCAGTCAGGGGATGCCTCAGCCCCAACATTTT,CASSQGMPQPQHF
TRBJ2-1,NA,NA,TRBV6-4,TGTGCCAGCAGTGACCGGGCCGGGAGTGGTTATGAGCATTTCTTC,CASSDRAGSGYEHFF
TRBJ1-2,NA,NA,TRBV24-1,TGTGCCACAAGTGATTTCCAGGGATCGGACTACACCTTC,CATSDFQGSDYTF
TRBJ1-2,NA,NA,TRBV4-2,TGTGCCAGCAGCCGAGGGGGGGCGGGTGGCTACTCCTTC,CASSRGGAGGYSF
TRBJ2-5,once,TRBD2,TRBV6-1,TGTGCCAGAAGTGAAGCGGGAGTGATAGGGACCCAGTACTTC,CARSEAGVIGTQYF
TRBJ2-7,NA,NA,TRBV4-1,TGCGCCAGCAGTTTCGAGAGACTCTACGACCAGTACTTT,CASSFERLYDQYF
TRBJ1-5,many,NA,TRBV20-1,TGCAGTGCTAGTTTGGGTGTTGGGGGTAATCAGCCCCAGCATTTT,CSASLGVGGNQPQHF
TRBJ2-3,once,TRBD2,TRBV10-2,TGCGCCTGCAGTGAGTCTCGAGCGGGAGAGAGCACAGATACGCACTATTTT,CACSESRAGESTDTHYF
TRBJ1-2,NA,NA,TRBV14,TGTGCCAACAGCCGCCGGGTCAGGGGAAACCCTAACTATGGCTACACCTTC,CANSRRVRGNPNYGYTF
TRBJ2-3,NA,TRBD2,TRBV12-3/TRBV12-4,TGTGCCAGCAGCCTCCGTAGTAGCGGGAGTCCAGGTACGCAGTATTTT,CASSLRSSGSPGTQYF
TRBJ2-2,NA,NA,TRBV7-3,TGTGCCAGCGGCGCCCCGGTCACCCCTACCGGGGAGCTGTTTTTT,CASGAPVTPTGELFF
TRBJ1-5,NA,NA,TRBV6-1,TGTGCCAGCAGTACTTGGAAGGGCAAGAATCAGCCCCACCACTTT,CASSTWKGKNQPHHF
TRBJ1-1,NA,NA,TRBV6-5,TGTGCCACCACTAGGACAGCGAATACTGAAGCCTTCTTT,CATTRTANTEAFF
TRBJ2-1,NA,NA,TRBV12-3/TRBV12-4,TGTGCCAGCAGATATGGATTGGGAGTCTACAATGAGCAATTCTTC,CASRYGLGVYNEQFF
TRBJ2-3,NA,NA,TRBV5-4,TGTACCAGCAGCTTGAATCTGTCGAGCACAGATACGCAGTATTTT,CTSSLNLSSTDTQYF
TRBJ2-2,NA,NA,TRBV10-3,TGTGCCATCACTGGGGACCCGAGGGGGGAGCTGTTTTTT,CAITGDPRGELFF
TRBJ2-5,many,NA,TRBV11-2,TGTGCCAGCAGCTTAGAACCCGGAGGGACCCAGTACTTC,CASSLEPGGTQYF